This TCR beta chain was obtained from a study of beta chain features in type 1 diabetes. Germline-derived CDR1 and CDR2 are SGDLS and YYNGEE. The CDR3 sequence is 14 residues long. Trimming removed 4 bases from V and 3 bases from J, with 13 bases in between. cDNA synthesis used the whole RNA isolate, giving expressed TCRB sequences. Assay used: immunoSEQ multiplex PCR; TCRdb lists only in-frame clones, some missing. The sample consists of 250,000 to 300,000 clones, about 8% of them appearing once. The sample was central memory CD4+ T cells from blood. The chain carries TRBV9 and TRBJ1-1; D remains unclear. This sequence was found in a young woman in good health. This CDR3 reads CASSLIRVDTEAFF. Here the CDR3 DNA reads TGTGCCAGCAGCTTGATTAGGGTGGACACTGAAGCTTTCTTT.